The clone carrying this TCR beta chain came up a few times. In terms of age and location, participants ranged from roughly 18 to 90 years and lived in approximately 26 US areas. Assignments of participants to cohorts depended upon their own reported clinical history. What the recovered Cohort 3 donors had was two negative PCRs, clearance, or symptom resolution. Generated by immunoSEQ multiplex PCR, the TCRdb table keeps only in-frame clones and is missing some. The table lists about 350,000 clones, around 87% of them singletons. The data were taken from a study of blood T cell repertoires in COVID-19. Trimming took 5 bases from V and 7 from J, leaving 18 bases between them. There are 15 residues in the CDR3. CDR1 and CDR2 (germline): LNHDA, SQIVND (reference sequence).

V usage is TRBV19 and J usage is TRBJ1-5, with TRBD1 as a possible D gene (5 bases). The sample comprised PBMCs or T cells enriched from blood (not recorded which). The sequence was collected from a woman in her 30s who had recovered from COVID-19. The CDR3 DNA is TGTGCCAGTAGTGATTCTCAGGGAGGGTTACAGCCCCAGCATTTT. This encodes CASSDSQGGLQPQHF.